In its sample, the clone carrying this T cell receptor beta chain was seen many times. Its antigen is undetermined. This specimen comes from a study of post-analysis software for immune sequencing data. Notes on the study in general: Five or six TRBV segments were more frequent in patients than controls; TRBV5-6, TRBV5-1 and TRBV20-1 belonged to this group.

The CDR3 totals 14 residues. V dropped 6 bases and J dropped 6 bases, with 15 bases sitting between them. TCR beta cDNA libraries included unique molecular identifiers. TCRdb reprocessed the PCR reads with MiXCR, giving one entry per CDR3 protein. The sample yields about 540,000 distinct CDR3 sequences, around a third seen once. The clonotype was recovered from a girl aged 2-17 years with multiple sclerosis. Sample: blood. The rearrangement uses TRBV12-3 or TRBV12-4 and TRBJ1-5; D possibly corresponds to TRBD1 (5 bases). The CDR3 sequence is CASSLAGGGQPQHF. DNA of the CDR3: TGTGCCAGCAGCCTGGCGGGGGGAGGTCAGCCCCAGCATTTT.